This passage covers 31 T cell receptor beta chains from one sample sequenced in a study of identifying expanded T cells in peripheral blood. The data were produced by immunoSEQ multiplex PCR, yet TCRdb's version contains in-frame clones alone and is incomplete. This sample carries some 120,000 clones, roughly 82% of them seen once, and the ten largest clones take around 3.3%. Sequences were obtained from blood. The receptors shown here come from a person aged 18-70 years in good health.

Written as DNA, the CDR3 is TGCGCCAGCAGCTTGTCTGGGGCTGAGGAAGAGACCCAGTACTTC. Protein product: CASSLSGAEEETQYF. The V call is TRBV5-1, the J call TRBJ2-5, with D possibly being TRBD1 (5 bases). V was pared by 1 base and J by 3 bases, with 13 bases between. This CDR3 spans 15 amino acids. Per germline, CDR1 SGHRS and CDR2 YFSETQ.

This chain connects TRBV7-2 to TRBJ2-1; 7 bases match TRBD1. Germline V lookup: CDR1 SGHTA, CDR2 FQGNSA. V lost 2 bases and J lost 6; bases outside the gene matches: 1. The CDR3 runs to 13 residues. CDR3 bases: TGTGCCAGCAGCTTATACAGGGGCAATGAGCAGTTCTTC. This encodes CASSLYRGNEQFF.

The gene calls are TRBV15 and TRBJ1-6; the D gene is possibly TRBD1 (6 bases). The V end lost 3 bases, the J end lost 5 bases, and 11 bases lay between the germline ends. There are 15 residues in the CDR3. Germline V gene sequence: CDR1 LNHNV, CDR2 YYDKDF (reference sequence). CDR3 nucleotide sequence: TGTGCCACCAGCAGGTGGAGACAGGATAATTCACCCCTCCACTTT. Protein product: CATSRWRQDNSPLHF.

The CDR3 sequence: CASSLFQGRMDSPLHF. CDR3 coding DNA: TGTGCCAGCAGCTTATTCCAGGGACGGATGGATTCACCCCTCCACTTT. This sequence joins TRBV5-6 and TRBJ1-6; maybe TRBD1 (5 bases). V was cut by 2 bases and J by 8 bases, with 17 bases left in between. CDR3 length: 16 residues. CDR1 SGHDT and CDR2 YYEEEE come from the germline V gene. The whole variable domain, remainder taken from reference TRBV5-6 and TRBJ1-6, is DAGVTQSPTHLIKTRGQQVTLRCSPKSGHDTVSWYQQALGQGPQFIFQYYEEEERQRGNFPDRFSGHQFPNYSSELNVNALLLGDSALYLCASSLFQGRMDSPLHFGNGTRLTVT.

The V gene is TRBV5-1, the J gene TRBJ1-1; D is ambiguous. The CDR3 covers 13 residues. Germline CDR1 SGHRS, CDR2 YFSETQ. Trimming pared 2 bases from V and 7 bases from J, leaving 12 bases between. The CDR3, as DNA: TGCGCCAGCAGCTTAGGAGGTAGCAATGAAGCTTTCTTT. Its protein product is CASSLGGSNEAFF.

This clone turned up a few times. The chain carries TRBV12-2 and TRBJ1-1. TRBV12-2 represents a pseudogene. The CDR3 is made up of 18 amino acids. CDR3 residues: CASRPAIAGERVNTEAFF. The CDR3 coding sequence is TGTGCAAGTCGCCCCGCAATAGCTGGGGAGAGGGTGAACACTGAAGCTTTCTTT.

This clone is a singleton in its sample. The chain has TRBV10-1 and TRBJ1-1; the D gene is possibly TRBD1 (5 bases). CDR3 length: 17 residues. CDR1 and CDR2 from the germline V gene are WNHNN and SYGVQD (reference sequence). Trimming pared 2 bases from V and 3 bases from J, leaving 19 bases between. The CDR3 loop reads CASSELCLRDGDTEAFF. The CDR3 nucleotides read TGCGCCAGCAGTGAGCTGTGTTTGAGGGACGGGGACACTGAAGCTTTCTTT.

The chain carries TRBV4-2 and TRBJ1-6, with 7 bases identical to TRBD1. V gave up 1 base and J gave up 11 bases; unmatched junction bases: 2. The germline CDR1 and CDR2 sequences are LGHNA and YNFKEQ. The CDR3 loop spans 13 amino acids. The DNA of the CDR3 is TGTGCCAGCAGCCAAGGAGACAGGGCACCCCTCCACTTT. Residues: CASSQGDRAPLHF.

The chain has TRBV29-1 and TRBJ1-1; possibly TRBD1 for D (5 bases). Between the trimmed V and J ends, which lost 3 bases and 3 bases, there was a span of 11 bases. The CDR3 extends over 13 amino acids. CDR1 and CDR2 (germline): SQVTM, ANQGSEA. The CDR3 loop reads CSVDVVGDTEAFF. CDR3 sequence (DNA): TGCAGCGTTGATGTTGTGGGGGACACTGAAGCTTTCTTT.

The V call is TRBV7-2, the J call TRBJ1-5; tentative D call: TRBD1 (5 bases). The CDR3 sequence is 14 residues long. The V gene's germline CDR1 is SGHTA and CDR2 FQGNSA. Trimming shortened V by 8 bases and J by 6 bases, and 17 bases separated the two germline ends. The CDR3 DNA sequence: TGTGCCAGCTTGGAGGATTTCGGGGCTCAGCCCCAGCATTTT. This gives the protein CASLEDFGAQPQHF.

The chain carries TRBV28 and TRBJ1-1, with D hard to call. Trimming shortened V by 4 bases and J by 5 bases, and 14 bases separated the two germline ends. The germline V gene has CDR1 MDHEN and CDR2 SYDVKM. The length of the CDR3 is 14 residues. CDR3 in DNA: TGTGCCAGCAGTTCTGGCGAGCTATGGACTGAAGCTTTCTTT. Protein sequence: CASSSGELWTEAFF.

V gene TRBV27 combines with J gene TRBJ1-2, with 10 bases lining up with TRBD1. Germline CDR1 reads MNHEY; CDR2 reads SMNVEV (reference sequence). The CDR3 has 14 residues. J was trimmed by 4 bases and V by 5 bases; bases with no gene match: 4. The DNA for the CDR3 is TGTGCCAGCAGTCCGACAGGGGGCGGCTATGGCTACACCTTC. This encodes CASSPTGGGYGYTF.

V is TRBV5-6 and J is TRBJ1-1, with 7 bases matching TRBD1. The ends lost 4 bases at V and 6 bases at J; junction bases unmatched: 12. CDR1 and CDR2 from the germline V gene are SGHDT and YYEEEE. The CDR3 extends over 15 amino acids. The CDR3: CASSPTDRVTAEAFF. CDR3 DNA sequence: TGTGCCAGCAGCCCCACTGACAGGGTTACCGCTGAAGCTTTCTTT.

This chain uses TRBV11-2 with TRBJ1-2, with TRBD1 as a possible D gene (5 bases). CDR3 length: 15 residues. Germline CDR1 reads SGHAT; CDR2 reads FQNNGV. V was cut by 0 bases and J by 8 bases, with 16 bases left in between. CDR3 DNA sequence: TGTGCCAGCAGCTTAGATCGAGGGGCCGAGGGGGGCTACACCTTC. It yields the protein CASSLDRGAEGGYTF.

The chain's CDR3 is CASSLDRSYGYTF. In DNA form, the CDR3 reads TGTGCCAGCAGCCTAGACAGGTCCTATGGCTACACCTTC. This chain connects TRBV2 to TRBJ1-2, with a tentative D call TRBD1 (6 bases). In germline, CDR1 is SNHLY, CDR2 FYNNEI. V lost 6 bases, J lost 4 bases, and 12 bases lay in between. This CDR3 is built from 13 residues. Using reference TRBV2 and TRBJ1-2 for the parts outside the CDR3, the full variable domain is EPEVTQTPSHQVTQMGQEVILRCVPISNHLYFYWYRQILGQKVEFLVSFYNNEISEKSEIFDDQFSVERPDGSNFTLKIRSTKLEDSAMYFCASSLDRSYGYTFGSGTRLTVV.

About this clone itself: The identical CDR3 is also encoded by other nucleotide sequences in the sample. This chain uses TRBV18 with TRBJ2-7; 8 bases fit TRBD1. Germline CDR1 and CDR2: KGHSH and LQKENI. Losses at the gene ends were 6 bases for V and 7 bases for J; bases not matched to a gene: 5. This CDR3 has 12 residues. In DNA form, the CDR3 reads TGTGCCAGCTCTCCGACAGGGGTAGAGCAGTACTTC. It yields the protein CASSPTGVEQYF.

The J gene is TRBJ2-6, the V gene TRBV25-1; D not certain. CDR1 is MGHDK, CDR2 SYGVNS, per germline. This CDR3 has 11 residues. Trimming cost V 5 bases and J 9 bases, with 5 bases left between them. CDR3 in amino acids: CASSLGNVLTF. The CDR3 DNA sequence: TGTGCCAGCAGTTTGGGCAACGTCCTGACTTTC.

The chain employs TRBV6-6 and TRBJ1-2; D may be TRBD1 (6 bases). Germline V gene sequence: CDR1 MNHNY, CDR2 SVGAGI (reference sequence). V shed 5 bases and J shed 4 bases, with 11 bases lying between them. The CDR3 is 13 amino acids. The CDR3 here is CASSQTGAYGYTF. The CDR3 DNA follows: TGTGCCAGCAGTCAAACGGGGGCCTATGGCTACACCTTC.

The V and J genes are TRBV2 and TRBJ1-2; TRBD1 agrees at 9 bases. J was trimmed by 4 bases and V by 2 bases; bases with no gene match: 5. The CDR3 runs to 15 residues. Germline V gene lookup returns CDR1 SNHLY and CDR2 FYNNEI. CDR3: CASSEWGTGPYGYTF. The CDR3 nucleotides are TGTGCCAGCAGTGAATGGGGGACAGGGCCCTATGGCTACACCTTC.

This rearrangement joins TRBV6-6 to TRBJ1-1; the D is unclear. CDR3 length equals 14 residues. CDR1 is MNHNY, CDR2 SVGAGI, per germline (reference sequence). V was trimmed by 6 bases and J by 1 base, leaving 12 bases between them. The CDR3 nucleotides are TGTGCCAGCAGCCCCCGTTATCCGAACACTGAAGCTTTCTTT. It encodes CASSPRYPNTEAFF.

Only one count was recorded for this clone. This rearrangement joins TRBV18 to TRBJ2-1; 10 nucleotides match TRBD1. The CDR3 is 18 residues long. J was trimmed by 4 bases and V by 3 bases; bases with no gene match: 12. Germline CDR1 KGHSH, CDR2 LQKENI. This chain's CDR3 is CASSPTVPGQGSYNEQFF. For the CDR3, the DNA is TGTGCCAGCTCACCCACGGTTCCGGGACAGGGGTCTTACAATGAGCAGTTCTTC.

The V call is TRBV6-6, the J call TRBJ1-1; no firm D call. Germline loops: CDR1 MNHNY, CDR2 SVGAGI (reference sequence). Deletions cut 4 bases from V and 10 bases from J, with 16 bases between. The CDR3 is 13 residues long. Here the CDR3 reads CASSLPGWQAAFF. CDR3 DNA sequence: TGTGCCAGCAGTTTACCCGGATGGCAAGCAGCTTTCTTT.

V and J are TRBV7-2 and TRBJ2-3; 11 positions agree with TRBD2. V lost 6 bases and J lost 4; bases outside the gene matches: 9. Per the germline V gene, CDR1 is SGHTA and CDR2 is FQGNSA. This CDR3 comprises 16 residues. The CDR3 reads CASRLPSGGRADTQYF. Written as DNA, the CDR3 is TGTGCCAGCAGGTTGCCTAGCGGGGGGAGGGCAGATACGCAGTATTTT.

The gene calls are TRBV18 and TRBJ1-5, with 9 bases that match TRBD1. The CDR3 sequence is 13 residues long. The germline CDR1 and CDR2 sequences are KGHSH and LQKENI. Trimming cost V 5 bases and J 5 bases; bases outside gene matches: 1. The CDR3 nucleotides are TGTGCCAGCTCAAGGGACAGGGATCAGCCCCAGCATTTT. It yields the protein CASSRDRDQPQHF.

This rearrangement joins TRBV30 to TRBJ1-5; TRBD1 agrees at 8 bases. Germline CDR1 is GTSNPN and CDR2 is SVGIG (reference sequence). The CDR3 covers 13 residues. Trimming at V came to 6 bases and at J to 7 bases, leaving 8 bases not matched to a gene. The CDR3 DNA reads as TGTGCCTGCACCGGGACAGGTAACCAGCCCCAGCATTTT. This translates into CACTGTGNQPQHF.

V gene TRBV19 combines with J gene TRBJ1-1, with a tentative D call TRBD1 (5 bases). V was cut by 8 bases and J by 4 bases, with 17 bases left in between. This CDR3 is built from 14 residues. The germline gives CDR1 LNHDA, CDR2 SQIVND (reference sequence). The CDR3 reads CASSISWGSTEAFF. The CDR3 bases are TGTGCCAGTTCGATAAGTTGGGGGAGCACTGAAGCTTTCTTT.

The rearrangement links TRBV6-6 to TRBJ1-4, with a tentative D call TRBD1 (6 bases). The length of the CDR3 is 15 residues. The germline gives CDR1 MNHNY, CDR2 SVGAGI (reference sequence). With 6 bases removed from V and 6 bases from J, the gap between germline ends came to 17 bases. The CDR3 region has the DNA TGTGCCAGCAGGACTCGCGCGGGGGGCGATGAAAAACTGTTTTTT. Its protein is CASRTRAGGDEKLFF.

The rearrangement uses TRBV2 and TRBJ2-7, with TRBD2 matching 8 bases. The V and J ends lost 2 bases and 5 bases, in that order; junction bases with no gene match: 8. Germline values: CDR1 SNHLY, CDR2 FYNNEI. The CDR3 runs 15 residues. This CDR3 is CASSESAGGAHEQYF. The CDR3 coding sequence is TGTGCCAGCAGTGAAAGTGCGGGGGGTGCCCACGAGCAGTACTTC.

This chain joins TRBV4-2 and TRBJ2-2; TRBD2 agrees at 8 bases. V lost 4 bases to trimming and J lost 3 bases; unmatched junction nucleotides: 4. This CDR3 contains 15 residues. Germline values: CDR1 LGHNA, CDR2 YNFKEQ. CDR3 in amino acids: CASSPGTRDTGELFF. The DNA of the CDR3 is TGTGCCAGCAGCCCTGGGACTAGGGACACCGGGGAGCTGTTTTTT.

The chain carries TRBV19 and TRBJ1-4; a weak D match, TRBD1 (5 bases). V was cut by 8 bases and J by 6 bases, with 22 bases left in between. CDR3 length: 16 amino acids. Germline CDR1 is LNHDA and CDR2 is SQIVND (reference sequence). For the CDR3, the DNA is TGTGCCAGTGCTGACGGCCGGGGGGAGTTTGATGAAAAACTGTTTTTT. It codes for CASADGRGEFDEKLFF.

This chain uses TRBV6-1 with TRBJ2-5, with D possibly being TRBD1 (5 bases). The germline V gene encodes CDR1 MNHNS and CDR2 SASEGT. The CDR3 consists of 12 residues. Trimming removed 8 bases at V and 3 bases at J, with 10 bases between. The CDR3 DNA follows: TGTGCCAGCGCGGCAGGGAAAGAGACCCAGTACTTC. Translating it yields CASAAGKETQYF.